The 20 T cell receptor beta chains below come from one sample, sequenced in a study of T cell repertoires in breast cancer. Blocking oligonucleotides added to a second nested PCR suppressed unpaired genes. In TCRdb, the emulsion pairing reads were re-called with MiXCR into one record per CDR3 protein. The sample yields about 40,000 distinct CDR3 sequences, less than 55% seen once. Primers covering all TCR V genes were used in emulsion RT-PCR on CD8+ T cells. Sequenced: CD8+ T cells. All receptors come from a pool of human donors with breast cancer or a healthy control (not recorded which).

The chain couples TRBV7-6 to TRBJ1-6; the D is unclear. This CDR3 is 13 amino acids long. The V end lost 3 bases, the J end lost 14 bases, and 14 bases lay between the germline ends. Per the germline V gene, CDR1 is SGHVS and CDR2 is FNYEAQ. The CDR3 sequence is CASSFEASESLHF. The CDR3 nucleotides read TGTGCCAGCAGCTTTGAGGCCTCTGAGTCCCTCCACTTT.

This chain links TRBV7-2 with TRBJ2-7; 7 bases line up with TRBD1. The length of the CDR3 is 15 residues. Germline loops: CDR1 SGHTA, CDR2 FQGNSA. With V trimmed by 5 bases and J by 5 bases, 12 bases remained unmatched. CDR3 sequence: CASSLTTRGPHEQYF. The CDR3, as DNA: TGTGCCAGCAGCCTTACTACGAGGGGGCCGCACGAGCAGTACTTC.

This clonotype was seen more than once but under ten times. This sequence joins TRBV25-1 and TRBJ2-3; 10 bases agree with TRBD2. This CDR3 is 16 amino acids long. In germline, CDR1 is MGHDK, CDR2 SYGVNS. V trimming: 3 bases; J trimming: 2 bases; junction bases outside the gene matches: 5. The DNA for the CDR3 is TGTGCCAGCAGTGATTCCAGCGGGAGGGCCACAGATACGCAGTATTTT. Amino acids: CASSDSSGRATDTQYF.

V is TRBV24-1 and J is TRBJ2-3; D call uncertain. The CDR3 has 12 residues. Germline V CDR1 and CDR2: KGHDR, SFDVKD. V lost 4 bases and J 1 base, leaving 2 bases between the germline ends. CDR3 region: CATSDRTDTQYF. DNA of the CDR3: TGTGCCACCAGTGACCGCACAGATACGCAGTATTTT.

As to this clonotype: A much larger clone sits a single nucleotide away, making a read error possible. The rearrangement joins TRBV28 to TRBJ2-5; TRBD2 might be the D (6 bases). Germline assignment: CDR1 MDHEN and CDR2 SYDVKM. The CDR3 is 12 amino acids. CDR3 in DNA: TGTGCTACTCTCCAGGGAGGAGAGACCCAGTACTTC. This translates into CATLQGGETQYF.

Regarding this clonotype: A much larger clone differs from this one at a single base, so this may be a read error. The chain carries TRBV15 and TRBJ1-1, with D hard to call. Germline values: CDR1 LNHNV, CDR2 YYDKDF (reference sequence). The CDR3 consists of 15 residues. CDR3 in amino acids: CATNRDVKENTEAFF. CDR3 sequence (DNA): TGTGCCACCAACAGAGATGTCAAGGAGAACACTGAAGCTTTCTTT.

V usage is TRBV5-4 and J usage is TRBJ2-5; no firm D call. Trimming left V 8 bases short and J 1 base short, with 12 bases between. The CDR3 length is 13 residues. Germline CDR1 SGHNT, CDR2 YYREEE (reference sequence). DNA of the CDR3: TGTGCCAGTGCCGAGGCCGGCCAAGAGACCCAGTACTTC. Its protein is CASAEAGQETQYF. Full variable domain (outside the CDR3, taken from reference TRBV5-4 and TRBJ2-5): ETGVTQSPTHLIKTRGQQVTLRCSSQSGHNTVSWYQQALGQGPQFIFQYYREEENGRGNFPPRFSGLQFPNYSSELNVNALELDDSALYLCASAEAGQETQYFGPGTRLLVL.

This clonotype was counted a few times. The chain has TRBV14 and TRBJ2-3, with 12 bases matching TRBD2. The CDR3 covers 15 residues. V gave up 9 bases and J gave up 7 bases; unmatched junction bases: 11. Germline CDR1 and CDR2: SGHDN and FVKESK. In nucleotides, the CDR3 is TGTGCCAGTAGTCCGACTAGCGGGAGTTCCCATACGCAGTATTTT. It encodes CASSPTSGSSHTQYF.

The V gene is TRBV2, the J gene TRBJ2-1; either TRBD1 or TRBD2 may supply D (5 bases each). Trimming left V 7 bases short and J 2 bases short, with 15 bases between. Germline CDR1 SNHLY, CDR2 FYNNEI. The CDR3 runs 15 residues. CDR3 region: CASIRGEGPYNEQFF. In DNA form, the CDR3 reads TGTGCCAGCATAAGGGGAGAGGGCCCCTACAATGAGCAGTTCTTC.

This clonotype was seen only a few times. The chain joins TRBV30 to TRBJ1-6; no clear D gene. This CDR3 is 12 amino acids long. V was trimmed by 5 bases and J by 8 bases, leaving 10 bases between them. From germline, CDR1 is GTSNPN and CDR2 SVGIG (reference sequence). The CDR3 sequence is CAWEREDSPLHF. CDR3 nucleotides: TGTGCCTGGGAAAGGGAAGATTCACCCCTCCACTTT.

V usage is TRBV12-3 or TRBV12-4 and J usage is TRBJ2-5; D may be TRBD1 (6 bases). The CDR3 runs to 13 residues. Trimming cost V 3 bases and J 5 bases, with 10 bases left between them. The CDR3 reads CASSLVRGETQYF. In DNA, the CDR3 is TGTGCCAGCAGTTTGGTGAGGGGGGAGACCCAGTACTTC.

The chain carries TRBV7-2 and TRBJ1-1, with D uncertain. The CDR3 runs to 17 residues. Germline-derived CDR1 and CDR2 are SGHTA and FQGNSA. Between the trimmed V and J ends, which lost 0 bases and 5 bases, there was a span of 19 bases. The CDR3 loop is CASSLASDGRKGTEAFF. The CDR3 nucleotides read TGTGCCAGCAGCTTAGCTTCCGACGGGCGCAAGGGAACTGAAGCTTTCTTT.

At least ten counts were recorded for this clonotype. The chain has TRBV6-5 and TRBJ1-1, with D tentatively TRBD1 (5 bases). The CDR3 sequence is 12 residues long. Trimming took 2 bases from V and 4 from J, leaving 5 bases between them. CDR1 is MNHEY, CDR2 SVGAGI, per germline. This chain's CDR3 is CASSYGGTEAFF. CDR3 nucleotides: TGTGCCAGCAGTTACGGGGGCACTGAAGCTTTCTTT.

This clonotype was observed at least ten times. CDR3 nucleotides: TGTGCCACACAGACAGGGAACTACAATGAGCAGTTCTTC. It is translated as CATQTGNYNEQFF. The chain recombines TRBV25-1 with TRBJ2-1; 7 nucleotides match TRBD1. Germline V gene sequence: CDR1 MGHDK, CDR2 SYGVNS. The CDR3 has 13 residues. Losses at the gene ends were 10 bases for V and 3 bases for J; bases not matched to a gene: 6.

The chain is built from TRBV7-3 and TRBJ2-3, with a weak D call TRBD2 (5 bases). From germline, CDR1 is SGHTA and CDR2 FQGTGA. The length of the CDR3 is 14 residues. V lost 4 bases, J lost 6 bases, and 14 bases lay in between. The CDR3 spells CASSSGSGGDTQYF. For the CDR3, the DNA is TGTGCCAGCAGCTCTGGGAGCGGCGGGGATACGCAGTATTTT.

In its sample, this clonotype was seen many times. J is TRBJ1-2 and V is TRBV20-1; no firm D call. Germline values: CDR1 DFQATT, CDR2 SNEGSKA (reference sequence). The V end lost 3 bases, the J end lost 2 bases, and 13 bases lay between the germline ends. The CDR3 totals 14 residues. The CDR3 region is CSASSRAANYGYTF. The CDR3 DNA sequence: TGCAGTGCTAGTAGCCGGGCAGCCAACTATGGCTACACCTTC.

V and J are TRBV7-9 and TRBJ1-1; 7 bases line up with TRBD1. Germline V lookup: CDR1 SEHNR, CDR2 FQNEAQ (reference sequence). The length of the CDR3 is 14 residues. V lost 5 bases, J lost 8 bases, and 11 bases stayed unmatched. Written as DNA, the CDR3 is TGTGCCAGCAGCCGGAGCCGGGACAGTGGGGAAGCTTTCTTT. Amino acid sequence: CASSRSRDSGEAFF.

This clonotype turned up a few times. This chain uses TRBV3-1 with TRBJ2-1; 13 bases align to TRBD2. Germline trimming cut 7 bases from V and 5 bases from J; bases unmatched to any gene: 8. The CDR3 extends over 16 amino acids. The germline gives CDR1 LGHDT, CDR2 YNNKEL (reference sequence). CDR3 residues: CASNRGLAGVNNEQFF. The CDR3 nucleotides read TGTGCCAGCAACCGAGGACTAGCGGGAGTAAACAATGAGCAGTTCTTC.

This clonotype was observed a handful of times. This chain connects TRBV3-1 to TRBJ1-1; D gene unclear. This CDR3 contains 17 residues. The ends were cut back, 2 bases at V and 0 bases at J, with 16 bases in the middle. Germline V lookup: CDR1 LGHDT, CDR2 YNNKEL (reference sequence). CDR3 region: CASSQFGNLRMNTEAFF. Here the CDR3 DNA reads TGTGCCAGCAGCCAATTTGGGAACCTAAGGATGAACACTGAAGCTTTCTTT.

This clonotype has only a few counts. V usage is TRBV6-5 and J usage is TRBJ2-5; D is undetermined. Trimming cost V 0 bases and J 5 bases, with 4 bases left between them. Per the germline V gene, CDR1 is MNHEY and CDR2 is SVGAGI. This CDR3 spans 12 amino acids. CDR3 sequence (DNA): TGTGCCAGCAGTTACTCTCGGGAGACCCAGTACTTC. Translating it yields CASSYSRETQYF.